This T cell receptor beta chain was sequenced during a study of technical replicates of blood from several donors. J lost 4 bases, V lost 7 bases, and 7 bases had no gene match. CDR1 is SGHRS, CDR2 YFSETQ, per germline. The CDR3 has 14 amino acids. Clones were read by immunoSEQ multiplex PCR, and TCRdb kept only the in-frame ones, dropping some. There are some 50,000 clones in the sample; 94% occur only once, and approximately 0.2% lies in the top ten. This clone came up a few times. This chain uses TRBV5-1 with TRBJ2-1; 8 nucleotides align to TRBD2. Sequencing was carried out using T cells isolated from PBMCs. The TCR was taken from a human donor in good health. This CDR3 is CASGSGALYNEQFF. The CDR3 DNA reads TGCGCCAGCGGTAGCGGGGCCTTATACAATGAGCAGTTCTTC. Combining the CDR3 with reference TRBV5-1 and TRBJ2-1 gives the whole variable domain KAGVTQTPRYLIKTRGQQVTLSCSPISGHRSVSWYQQTPGQGLQFLFEYFSETQRNKGNFPGRFSGRQFSNSRSEMNVSTLELGDSALYLCASGSGALYNEQFFGPGTRLTVL.